This entry concerns a single T cell receptor (beta chain). Antigen unknown. The sample is drawn from a study of identical twins. In TCRdb, the 5' RACE reads were re-called with MiXCR into one record per CDR3 protein. The sample yields hundreds of thousands of distinct CDR3 sequences, 20% to 25% seen once. Study results and caveats: Findings depended on cross-sectional statistics rather than tracking the same donors. Twins' excess sharing was less marked for out-of-frame beta sequences.

Per the germline V gene, CDR1 is SQVTM and CDR2 is ANQGSEA. V was trimmed by 4 bases and J by 1 base, leaving 11 bases between them. CDR3 length: 14 amino acids. This sample also belongs to another study, concerning T cells expressing NK-cell markers. Per that paper: Researchers got TCR beta repertoires out of sorted CD3+CD56+NKG2C+, CD3+CD56+NKG2C- and CD3+CD56-NKG2C+ T cells.

The chain carries TRBV29-1 and TRBJ2-1; no definite D call. This receptor was obtained from a woman between 18 and 29 years old in good health. Sequencing input: CD4+ T cells sorted from blood. CDR3 nucleotide sequence: TGCAGCGTTGTCTCTCGTGGATCCTACAATGAGCAGTTCTTC. This encodes CSVVSRGSYNEQFF.